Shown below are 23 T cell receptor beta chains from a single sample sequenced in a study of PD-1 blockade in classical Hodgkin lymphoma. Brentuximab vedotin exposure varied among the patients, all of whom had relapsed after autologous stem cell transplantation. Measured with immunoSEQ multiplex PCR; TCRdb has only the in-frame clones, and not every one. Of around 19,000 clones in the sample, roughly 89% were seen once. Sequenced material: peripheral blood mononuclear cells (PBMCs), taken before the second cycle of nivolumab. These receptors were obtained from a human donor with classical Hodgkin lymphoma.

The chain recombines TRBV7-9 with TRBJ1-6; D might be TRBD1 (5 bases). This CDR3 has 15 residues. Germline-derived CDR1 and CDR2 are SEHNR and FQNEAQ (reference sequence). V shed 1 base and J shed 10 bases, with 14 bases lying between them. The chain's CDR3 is CASSLEGGGLSPLHF. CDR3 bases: TGTGCCAGCAGCTTAGAAGGTGGGGGACTGTCACCCCTCCACTTT.

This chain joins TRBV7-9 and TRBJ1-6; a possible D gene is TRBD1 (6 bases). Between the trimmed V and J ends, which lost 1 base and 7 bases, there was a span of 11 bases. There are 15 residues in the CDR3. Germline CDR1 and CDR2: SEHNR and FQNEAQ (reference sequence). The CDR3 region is CASSLDTGRNSPLHF. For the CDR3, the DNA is TGTGCCAGCAGCTTAGACACAGGGAGGAATTCACCCCTCCACTTT.

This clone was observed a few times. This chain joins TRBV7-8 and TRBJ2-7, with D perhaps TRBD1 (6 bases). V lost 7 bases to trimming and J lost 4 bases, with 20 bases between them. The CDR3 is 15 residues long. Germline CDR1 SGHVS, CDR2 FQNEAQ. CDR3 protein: CASTKDVTGAYEQYF. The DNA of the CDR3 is TGTGCCAGCACCAAAGACGTGACAGGTGCTTACGAGCAGTACTTC.

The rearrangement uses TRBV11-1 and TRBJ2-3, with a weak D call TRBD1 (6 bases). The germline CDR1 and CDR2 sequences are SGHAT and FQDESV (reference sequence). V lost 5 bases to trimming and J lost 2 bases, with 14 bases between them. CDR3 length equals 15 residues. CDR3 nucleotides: TGTGCCAGCAGCCGCCCCGGGACAAACACAGATACGCAGTATTTT. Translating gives CASSRPGTNTDTQYF.

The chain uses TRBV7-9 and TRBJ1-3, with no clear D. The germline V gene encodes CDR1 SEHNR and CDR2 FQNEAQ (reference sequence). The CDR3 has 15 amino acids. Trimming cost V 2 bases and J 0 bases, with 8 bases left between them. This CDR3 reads CASSLSTSSGNTIYF. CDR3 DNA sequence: TGTGCCAGCAGCTTATCCACATCCTCTGGAAACACCATATATTTT.

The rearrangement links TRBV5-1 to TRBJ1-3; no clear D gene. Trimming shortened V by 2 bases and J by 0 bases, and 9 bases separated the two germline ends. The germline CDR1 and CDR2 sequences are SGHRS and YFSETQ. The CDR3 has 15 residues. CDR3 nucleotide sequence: TGCGCCAGCAGCTTTGAGAGCATCTCTGGAAACACCATATATTTT. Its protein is CASSFESISGNTIYF.

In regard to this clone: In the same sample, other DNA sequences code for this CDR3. As DNA, the CDR3 is TGCGCCAGCAGCTTGTTTGGGGGGGAAGAGACCCAGTACTTC. Amino acids: CASSLFGGEETQYF. The chain uses TRBV5-1 and TRBJ2-5; 7 nucleotides line up with TRBD2. V shed 1 base, J shed 3 bases, and the junction held 3 bases outside the gene matches. The CDR3 totals 14 residues. CDR1 SGHRS and CDR2 YFSETQ come from the germline V gene.

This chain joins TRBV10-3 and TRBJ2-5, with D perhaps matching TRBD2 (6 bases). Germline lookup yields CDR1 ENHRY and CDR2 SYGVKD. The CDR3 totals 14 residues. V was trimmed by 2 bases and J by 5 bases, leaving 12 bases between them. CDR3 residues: CAISEGGGKETQYF. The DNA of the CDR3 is TGTGCCATCAGTGAGGGTGGGGGGAAGGAGACCCAGTACTTC.

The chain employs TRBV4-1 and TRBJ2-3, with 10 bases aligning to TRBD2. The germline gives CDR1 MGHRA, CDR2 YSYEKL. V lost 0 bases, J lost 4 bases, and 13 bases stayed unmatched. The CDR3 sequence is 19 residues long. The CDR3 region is CASSQEELRLGLAADTQYF. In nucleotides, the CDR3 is TGCGCCAGCAGCCAAGAGGAGTTAAGGCTTGGACTAGCGGCAGATACGCAGTATTTT.

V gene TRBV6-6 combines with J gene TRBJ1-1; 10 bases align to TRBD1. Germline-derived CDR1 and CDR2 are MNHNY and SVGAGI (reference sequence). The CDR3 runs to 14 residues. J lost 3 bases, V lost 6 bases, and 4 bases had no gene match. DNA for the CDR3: TGTGCCAGCAGACGACAGGGGGCCGACACTGAAGCTTTCTTT. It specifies CASRRQGADTEAFF.

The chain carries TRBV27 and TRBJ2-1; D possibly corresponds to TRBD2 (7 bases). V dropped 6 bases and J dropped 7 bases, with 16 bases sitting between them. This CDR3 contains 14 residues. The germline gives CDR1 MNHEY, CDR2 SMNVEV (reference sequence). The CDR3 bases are TGTGCCAGCAGACTCGGGGGGCTAGGGAATGAGCAGTTCTTC. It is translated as CASRLGGLGNEQFF.

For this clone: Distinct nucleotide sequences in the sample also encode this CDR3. DNA of the CDR3: TGTGCCAGCAGCCTCGAGGGCGGAAGCACAGATACGCAGTATTTT. This codes for CASSLEGGSTDTQYF. The chain employs TRBV7-9 and TRBJ2-3; the D gene is possibly TRBD2 (5 bases). The V and J ends lost 5 bases and 0 bases respectively, with 12 bases between them. The CDR3 consists of 15 residues. Looked up from germline, CDR1 is SEHNR and CDR2 is FQNEAQ (reference sequence). Full variable domain (remainder filled in from reference TRBV7-9 and TRBJ2-3): DTGVSQNPRHKITKRGQNVTFRCDPISEHNRLYWYRQTLGQGPEFLTYFQNEAQLEKSRLLSDRFSAERPKGSFSTLEIQRTEQGDSAMYLCASSLEGGSTDTQYFGPGTRLTVL.

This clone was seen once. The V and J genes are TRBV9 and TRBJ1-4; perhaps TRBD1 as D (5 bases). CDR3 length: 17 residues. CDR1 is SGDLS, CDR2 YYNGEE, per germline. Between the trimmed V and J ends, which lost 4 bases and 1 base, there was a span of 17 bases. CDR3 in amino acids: CASSPGVGGGTNEKLFF. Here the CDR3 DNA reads TGTGCCAGCAGCCCGGGGGTGGGTGGAGGAACTAATGAAAAACTGTTTTTT.

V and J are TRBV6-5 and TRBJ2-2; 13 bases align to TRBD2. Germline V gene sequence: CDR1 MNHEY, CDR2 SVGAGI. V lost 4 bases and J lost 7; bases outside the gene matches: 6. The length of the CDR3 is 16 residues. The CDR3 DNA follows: TGTGCCAGCAGTTTGACTAGCGGGGGGCCTAGCGGGGAGCTGTTTTTT. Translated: CASSLTSGGPSGELFF.

Here the CDR3 DNA reads TGTGCCAGCAGCGGACAGGGACCCTACGAGCAGTACTTC. This codes for CASSGQGPYEQYF. The chain recombines TRBV6-5 with TRBJ2-7, with 8 bases lining up with TRBD1. The CDR3 totals 13 residues. V dropped 6 bases and J dropped 2; count of bases not matched to a gene: 3. In germline, CDR1 is MNHEY, CDR2 SVGAGI.

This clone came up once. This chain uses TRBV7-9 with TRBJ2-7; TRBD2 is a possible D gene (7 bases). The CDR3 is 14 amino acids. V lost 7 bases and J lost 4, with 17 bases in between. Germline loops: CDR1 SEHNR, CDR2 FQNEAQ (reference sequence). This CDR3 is CASTKGGGGYEQYF. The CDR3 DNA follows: TGTGCCAGCACCAAAGGGGGGGGCGGGTACGAGCAGTACTTC.

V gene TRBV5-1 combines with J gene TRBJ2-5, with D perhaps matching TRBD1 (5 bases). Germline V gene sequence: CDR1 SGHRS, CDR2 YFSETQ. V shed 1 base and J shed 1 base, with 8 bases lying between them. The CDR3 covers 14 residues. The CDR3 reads CASSLKGAQETQYF. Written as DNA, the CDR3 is TGCGCCAGCAGCTTGAAAGGGGCCCAAGAGACCCAGTACTTC.

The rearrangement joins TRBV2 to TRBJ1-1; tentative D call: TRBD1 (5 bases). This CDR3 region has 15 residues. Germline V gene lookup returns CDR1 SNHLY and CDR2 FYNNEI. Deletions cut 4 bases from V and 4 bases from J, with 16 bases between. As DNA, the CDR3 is TGTGCCAGCAGTGCGGACATGTGGCGGGGCACTGAAGCTTTCTTT. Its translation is CASSADMWRGTEAFF. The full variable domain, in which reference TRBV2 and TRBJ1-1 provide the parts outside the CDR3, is EPEVTQTPSHQVTQMGQEVILRCVPISNHLYFYWYRQILGQKVEFLVSFYNNEISEKSEIFDDQFSVERPDGSNFTLKIRSTKLEDSAMYFCASSADMWRGTEAFFGQGTRLTVV.

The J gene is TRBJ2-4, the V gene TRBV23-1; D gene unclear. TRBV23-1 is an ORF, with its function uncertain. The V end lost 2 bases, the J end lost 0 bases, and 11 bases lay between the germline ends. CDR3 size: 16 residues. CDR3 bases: TGCGCCAGCAGTCAACAGGCTCGTATAGCCAAAAACATTCAGTACTTC. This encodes CASSQQARIAKNIQYF.

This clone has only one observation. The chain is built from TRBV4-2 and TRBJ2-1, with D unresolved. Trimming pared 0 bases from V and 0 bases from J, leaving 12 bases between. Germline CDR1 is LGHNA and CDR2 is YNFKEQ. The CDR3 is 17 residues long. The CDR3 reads CASSQEVGGSSYNEQFF. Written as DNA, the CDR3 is TGTGCCAGCAGCCAAGAGGTGGGTGGAAGCTCCTACAATGAGCAGTTCTTC.

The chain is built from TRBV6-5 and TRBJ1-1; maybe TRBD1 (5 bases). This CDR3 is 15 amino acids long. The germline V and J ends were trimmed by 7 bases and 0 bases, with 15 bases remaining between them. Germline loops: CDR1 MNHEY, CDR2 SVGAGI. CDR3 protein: CASTKDSLMNTEAFF. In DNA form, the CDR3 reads TGTGCCAGCACTAAAGACAGCCTAATGAACACTGAAGCTTTCTTT.

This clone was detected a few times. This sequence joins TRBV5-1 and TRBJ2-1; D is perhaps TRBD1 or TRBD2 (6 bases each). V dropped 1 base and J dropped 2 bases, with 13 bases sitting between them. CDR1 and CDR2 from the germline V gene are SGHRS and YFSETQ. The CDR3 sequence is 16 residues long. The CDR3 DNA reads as TGCGCCAGCAGCTTGTTGTCGGGGGCAGCCTACAATGAGCAGTTCTTC. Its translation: CASSLLSGAAYNEQFF.

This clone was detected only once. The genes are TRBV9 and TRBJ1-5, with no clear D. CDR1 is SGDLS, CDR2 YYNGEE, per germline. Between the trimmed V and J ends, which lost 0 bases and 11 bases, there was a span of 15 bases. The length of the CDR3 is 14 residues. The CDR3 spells CASSVGYEGGAQHF. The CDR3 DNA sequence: TGTGCCAGCAGCGTAGGGTACGAAGGCGGAGCCCAGCATTTT.